The 26 T cell receptor beta chains below come from one sample, sequenced in a study of blood T cell repertoires in COVID-19. Profiled with immunoSEQ multiplex PCR; TCRdb holds only in-frame clones, not every one. The data hold about 160,000 clones, with roughly 80% observed a single time. Sequencing was carried out using PBMCs or T cells enriched from blood (not recorded which). Receptors were obtained from a woman aged 45 to 65 who had recovered from COVID-19.

The chain combines TRBV2 with TRBJ2-5; D may be TRBD2 (5 bases). V was pared by 4 bases and J by 5 bases, with 8 bases between. Germline assignment: CDR1 SNHLY and CDR2 FYNNEI. The CDR3 totals 12 residues. The chain's CDR3 is CASSAGWETQYF. The CDR3 DNA sequence: TGTGCCAGCAGTGCGGGGTGGGAGACCCAGTACTTC.

This clone showed up just once. The CDR3 DNA reads TGTGCCAGCAGCTTATCGGCGGGGGACCATACGCAGTATTTT. This gives the protein CASSLSAGDHTQYF. The chain employs TRBV7-8 and TRBJ2-3, with TRBD2 identical over 7 bases. Germline CDR1 SGHVS, CDR2 FQNEAQ. This CDR3 is 14 amino acids long. V was clipped by 2 bases and J by 7 bases; unmatched bases: 6.

The CDR3 here is CSVTTYDTEAFF. The CDR3 coding sequence is TGCAGCGTTACGACTTATGACACTGAAGCTTTCTTT. The chain uses TRBV29-1 and TRBJ1-1, with no clear D. CDR3 size: 12 residues. V was trimmed by 5 bases and J by 3 bases, leaving 10 bases between them. CDR1 is SQVTM and CDR2 is ANQGSEA in the germline V gene.

This clone has just a few counts. The CDR3 loop is CASSDALAGVSEQYF. The DNA of the CDR3 is TGTGCCAGCAGTGACGCCCTAGCGGGAGTTTCCGAGCAGTACTTC. The chain uses TRBV2 and TRBJ2-7, with 10 bases aligning to TRBD2. CDR3 length equals 15 residues. V trimming: 3 bases; J trimming: 6 bases; junction bases outside the gene matches: 8. Germline CDR1 and CDR2: SNHLY and FYNNEI.

V gene TRBV18 combines with J gene TRBJ1-4; perhaps TRBD1 as D (6 bases). The length of the CDR3 is 16 residues. V was cut by 2 bases and J by 1 base, with 11 bases left in between. Looked up from germline, CDR1 is KGHSH and CDR2 is LQKENI. The DNA for the CDR3 is TGTGCCAGCTCACCAACAACAGGGAGAACTAATGAAAAACTGTTTTTT. Residues: CASSPTTGRTNEKLFF.

The chain employs TRBV5-1 and TRBJ2-3; the match to TRBD1 covers 9 bases. V shed 0 bases, J shed 2 bases, and the junction held 10 bases outside the gene matches. CDR3 length equals 18 residues. Germline V lookup: CDR1 SGHRS, CDR2 YFSETQ. For the CDR3, the DNA is TGCGCCAGCAGCTTGGACAGGGGGCGAAGGGGGCACACAGATACGCAGTATTTT. It codes for CASSLDRGRRGHTDTQYF.

In DNA, the CDR3 is TGTGCCAGCAGCAGGGACACCTACGAGCAGTACTTC. Protein: CASSRDTYEQYF. V and J are TRBV7-9 and TRBJ2-7, with D maybe TRBD1 (6 bases). Trimming took 5 bases from V and 2 from J, leaving 7 bases between them. CDR1 and CDR2 (germline): SEHNR, FQNEAQ (reference sequence). The CDR3 spans 12 residues.

This rearrangement joins TRBV7-2 to TRBJ1-1, with D tentatively TRBD1 (5 bases). Germline V gene lookup returns CDR1 SGHTA and CDR2 FQGNSA. The CDR3 length is 13 residues. With 5 bases removed from V and 7 bases from J, the gap between germline ends came to 14 bases. The CDR3 loop reads CASSPWGEGEAFF. In DNA form, the CDR3 reads TGTGCCAGCAGCCCCTGGGGGGAGGGTGAAGCTTTCTTT.

The chain carries TRBV3-1 (or the pseudogene TRBV3-2) and TRBJ1-1, with TRBD1 identical over 7 bases. Germline V gene sequence: CDR1 LGHDT, CDR2 YNNKEL (reference sequence). CDR3 length: 14 residues. With V trimmed by 3 bases and J by 2 bases, 3 bases remained unmatched. CDR3 DNA sequence: TGTGCCAGCAGCCACGCAGGGGGAAACACTGAAGCTTTCTTT. This gives the protein CASSHAGGNTEAFF.

The rearrangement uses TRBV3-1 (or the pseudogene TRBV3-2) and TRBJ2-3, with 7 bases that match TRBD2. The CDR3 length is 14 residues. Germline trimming cut 4 bases from V and 7 bases from J; bases unmatched to any gene: 8. CDR1 LGHDT and CDR2 YNNKEL come from the germline V gene (reference sequence). CDR3 residues: CASSPSGAPNTQYF. DNA of the CDR3: TGTGCCAGCAGCCCGAGCGGGGCCCCCAATACGCAGTATTTT.

V gene TRBV7-2 combines with J gene TRBJ2-1, with 8 nucleotides matching TRBD2. V shed 2 bases and J 5 bases; nucleotides not matched to a gene: 5. Per germline, CDR1 SGHTA and CDR2 FQGNSA. The CDR3 extends over 15 amino acids. The CDR3 loop reads CASSLIPGGNNEQFF. Here the CDR3 DNA reads TGTGCCAGCAGCTTAATCCCGGGAGGGAACAATGAGCAGTTCTTC.

The chain combines TRBV2 with TRBJ1-2, with D hard to call. The germline CDR1 and CDR2 sequences are SNHLY and FYNNEI. V gave up 7 bases and J gave up 6 bases, with 6 bases separating them. This CDR3 spans 10 amino acids. Written as DNA, the CDR3 is TGTGCCAGCAAGAGGGATGGCTACACCTTC. Amino acid sequence: CASKRDGYTF.

The chain links TRBV9 to TRBJ1-4; the D gene is possibly TRBD1 (6 bases). Germline V lookup: CDR1 SGDLS, CDR2 YYNGEE. The CDR3 sequence is 16 residues long. The ends were cut back, 3 bases at V and 8 bases at J, with 20 bases in the middle. The chain's CDR3 is CASSDKSGGLREKLFF. CDR3 DNA: TGTGCCAGCAGCGACAAATCGGGGGGGCTGAGGGAAAAACTGTTTTTT.

The rearrangement uses TRBV6-5 and TRBJ1-3, with no clear D. The CDR3 is made up of 15 amino acids. The V end lost 1 base, the J end lost 0 bases, and 7 bases lay between the germline ends. The germline V gene has CDR1 MNHEY and CDR2 SVGAGI. The CDR3 sequence: CASSYFPDSGNTIYF. CDR3 sequence (DNA): TGTGCCAGCAGTTACTTCCCAGACTCTGGAAACACCATATATTTT.

The V call is TRBV27, the J call TRBJ2-2; D gene unclear. Germline V gene data show CDR1 as MNHEY and CDR2 as SMNVEV (reference sequence). Trimming took off 0 bases at V and 4 bases at J, with 6 bases between the two ends. The CDR3 consists of 14 residues. CDR3 bases: TGTGCCAGCAGTTTATCGGCAGTCACCGGGGAGCTGTTTTTT. Residues: CASSLSAVTGELFF.

This clone appeared a single time. This chain connects TRBV18 to TRBJ2-7; 8 positions match TRBD1. This CDR3 region has 16 residues. V trimming: 3 bases; J trimming: 2 bases; junction bases outside the gene matches: 9. CDR1 is KGHSH and CDR2 is LQKENI in the germline V gene. As DNA, the CDR3 is TGTGCCAGCTCACCCCCCTATGGGACAGGCACCTACGAGCAGTACTTC. Its translation: CASSPPYGTGTYEQYF.

The chain joins TRBV2 to TRBJ2-3; possible D gene TRBD1, 6 bases. Germline V gene lookup returns CDR1 SNHLY and CDR2 FYNNEI. Trimming pared 4 bases from V and 9 bases from J, leaving 8 bases between. The CDR3 is made up of 11 amino acids. The CDR3: CASSAGVTQYF. For the CDR3, the DNA is TGTGCCAGCAGTGCAGGGGTCACGCAGTATTTT.

This clone was seen more than once but under ten times. The chain combines TRBV19 with TRBJ1-3; tentative D call: TRBD1 (6 bases). Trimming shortened V by 7 bases and J by 4 bases, and 14 bases separated the two germline ends. The CDR3 is 14 amino acids. Germline V CDR1 and CDR2: LNHDA, SQIVND (reference sequence). The CDR3 nucleotides read TGTGCCAGTATCCAGGACAGCACCGGAAACACCATATATTTT. Encoded protein: CASIQDSTGNTIYF.

The chain joins TRBV27 to TRBJ1-2; TRBD1 matches 9 bases. In germline, CDR1 is MNHEY, CDR2 SMNVEV (reference sequence). The V segment lost 7 bases and the J segment 7 bases; nucleotides outside the gene matches: 7. The CDR3 loop spans 13 amino acids. The CDR3 spells CASIRTGESGYTF. The CDR3 DNA follows: TGTGCCAGCATCCGGACAGGGGAAAGTGGCTACACCTTC.

This sequence joins TRBV19 and TRBJ1-6, with 7 nucleotides matching TRBD1. With 3 bases clipped from V and 7 bases from J, the junction kept 6 bases outside the gene matches. The germline CDR1 and CDR2 sequences are LNHDA and SQIVND (reference sequence). The CDR3 has 15 residues. This chain's CDR3 is CASSMRGGSNSPLHF. For the CDR3, the DNA is TGTGCCAGTAGTATGAGAGGGGGCTCCAATTCACCCCTCCACTTT.

The gene calls are TRBV18 and TRBJ2-7; 12 bases match TRBD1. V lost 2 bases and J lost 3; bases outside the gene matches: 2. CDR3 length: 15 amino acids. Germline V gene data show CDR1 as KGHSH and CDR2 as LQKENI. The chain's CDR3 is CASSPGTGGFYEQYF. DNA of the CDR3: TGTGCCAGCTCACCAGGGACAGGGGGCTTCTACGAGCAGTACTTC. The complete variable domain, with remaining parts taken from reference TRBV18 and TRBJ2-7, reads NAGVMQNPRHLVRRRGQEARLRCSPMKGHSHVYWYRQLPEEGLKFMVYLQKENIIDESGMPKERFSAEFPKEGPSILRIQQVVRGDSAAYFCASSPGTGGFYEQYFGPGTRLTVT.

The V call is TRBV4-1, the J call TRBJ1-1, with a possible D match to TRBD1 (5 bases). The CDR3 totals 16 residues. Germline loops: CDR1 MGHRA, CDR2 YSYEKL. V lost 4 bases and J lost 3, with 18 bases in between. CDR3: CASSPSGTNRHTEAFF. CDR3 nucleotide sequence: TGCGCCAGCAGCCCCTCCGGAACCAACAGGCACACTGAAGCTTTCTTT.

V usage is TRBV29-1 and J usage is TRBJ1-1, with D tentatively TRBD1 (6 bases). Trimming took off 7 bases at V and 0 bases at J, with 12 bases between the two ends. The CDR3 sequence is 13 residues long. Germline V gene sequence: CDR1 SQVTM, CDR2 ANQGSEA. Here the CDR3 reads CSGSGHLNTEAFF. In DNA, the CDR3 is TGCAGCGGCTCGGGACACCTGAACACTGAAGCTTTCTTT. The whole variable domain, remainder taken from reference TRBV29-1 and TRBJ1-1, is SAVISQKPSRDICQRGTSLTIQCQVDSQVTMMFWYRQQPGQSLTLIATANQGSEATYESGFVIDKFPISRPNLTFSTLTVSNMSPEDSSIYLCSGSGHLNTEAFFGQGTRLTVV.

CDR3 protein: CASSFRQRTGELFF. DNA of the CDR3: TGTGCCAGCAGCTTTAGGCAGAGGACCGGGGAGCTGTTTTTT. The gene calls are TRBV5-6 and TRBJ2-2; D gene uncertain. Trimming took off 2 bases at V and 5 bases at J, with 10 bases between the two ends. This CDR3 comprises 14 residues. Germline V gives CDR1 SGHDT, CDR2 YYEEEE. The complete variable domain, with remaining parts taken from reference TRBV5-6 and TRBJ2-2, reads DAGVTQSPTHLIKTRGQQVTLRCSPKSGHDTVSWYQQALGQGPQFIFQYYEEEERQRGNFPDRFSGHQFPNYSSELNVNALLLGDSALYLCASSFRQRTGELFFGEGSRLTVL.

This rearrangement joins TRBV2 to TRBJ2-5; 10 nucleotides line up with TRBD1. The length of the CDR3 is 16 residues. Germline V gene data show CDR1 as SNHLY and CDR2 as FYNNEI. J was trimmed by 9 bases and V by 5 bases; bases with no gene match: 15. CDR3 protein: CASSSGQGSGAGAQYF. CDR3 nucleotides: TGTGCCAGCAGTTCGGGACAGGGGAGTGGGGCAGGGGCCCAGTACTTC.

DNA for the CDR3: TGTGCCAGCAGCGCTGGGACATCACGGGAGACCCAGTACTTC. Amino acid sequence: CASSAGTSRETQYF. The rearrangement joins TRBV9 to TRBJ2-5; possibly TRBD1 for D (6 bases). The CDR3 contains 14 residues. Germline CDR1 and CDR2: SGDLS and YYNGEE. The V end lost 3 bases, the J end lost 5 bases, and 14 bases lay between the germline ends.